The 21 T cell receptor beta chains presented below share a single source sample, sequenced in a study of shared clonotypes between healthy human individuals. This table comes from immunoSEQ multiplex PCR, and its TCRdb copy is limited to in-frame clones, with some not included. Of millions of clones detected, 90% to 95% appear once; the ten largest clones hold around 0.4%. Sequencing was done on a sample of naive CD4+ T cells from PBMCs. Described subset: CD45RA+ positively selected. Receptors were obtained from a man younger than 30 in good health. Some clones in this sample may be carry-over from other donors' samples.

This rearrangement joins TRBV7-2 to TRBJ2-4; a possible D gene is TRBD1 (5 bases). This CDR3 has 16 residues. From germline, CDR1 is SGHTA and CDR2 FQGNSA. The V gene lost 8 bases and the J gene lost 0 bases, with 17 bases spanning the gap. The CDR3 DNA follows: TGTGCCAGCGGACACTACGGGTCGCTAGCCAAAAACATTCAGTACTTC. It specifies CASGHYGSLAKNIQYF.

The genes are TRBV5-1 and TRBJ2-5, with D tentatively TRBD2 (5 bases). The CDR3 spans 14 residues. Per germline, CDR1 SGHRS and CDR2 YFSETQ. V shed 8 bases and J shed 1 base, with 15 bases lying between them. The CDR3 DNA is TGCGCCAGTAACACTGTCGAGGGCCAAGAGACCCAGTACTTC. Amino acid sequence: CASNTVEGQETQYF.

This chain joins TRBV30 and TRBJ1-2; D perhaps matches TRBD1 (6 bases). V was pared by 0 bases and J by 8 bases, with 13 bases between. The CDR3 has 13 residues. Germline lookup yields CDR1 GTSNPN and CDR2 SVGIG (reference sequence). The CDR3 DNA follows: TGTGCCTGGAGTGTACTTTCGGGGGGCGGCTACACCTTC. It encodes CAWSVLSGGGYTF. The complete variable domain, with remaining parts taken from reference TRBV30 and TRBJ1-2, reads SQTIHQWPATLVQPVGSPLSLECTVEGTSNPNLYWYRQAAGRGLQLLFYSVGIGQISSEVPQNLSASRPQDRQFILSSKKLLLSDSGFYLCAWSVLSGGGYTFGSGTRLTVV.

This chain connects TRBV5-1 to TRBJ2-7, with a possible D match to TRBD1 (6 bases). This CDR3 has 14 residues. V lost 4 bases, J lost 4 bases, and 15 bases lay in between. CDR1 and CDR2 (germline): SGHRS, YFSETQ. CDR3 amino acids: CASSIPDRRYEQYF. The CDR3 DNA sequence: TGCGCCAGCAGCATACCGGACAGAAGGTACGAGCAGTACTTC.

This clone was detected only once. This chain joins TRBV18 and TRBJ2-7, with TRBD1 as a possible D gene (6 bases). The CDR3 sequence is 13 residues long. The V end was cut by 5 bases, the J end by 1 base, with 9 bases between. CDR1 and CDR2 from the germline V gene are KGHSH and LQKENI. CDR3 sequence: CASSRQVSYEQYF. As DNA, the CDR3 is TGTGCCAGCTCAAGACAGGTTTCCTACGAGCAGTACTTC.

This chain links TRBV28 with TRBJ2-3; 9 nucleotides line up with TRBD1. Germline V gene lookup returns CDR1 MDHEN and CDR2 SYDVKM. V was pared by 11 bases and J by 1 base, with 4 bases of the junction left unmatched. This CDR3 is 13 amino acids long. CDR3 sequence (DNA): TGTGCCGGCCGGACAGGGGGCACAGATACGCAGTATTTT. This gives the protein CAGRTGGTDTQYF.

The chain links TRBV28 to TRBJ1-6, with D possibly being TRBD1 (6 bases). The V end was cut by 5 bases, the J end by 7 bases, with 12 bases between. CDR1 and CDR2 (germline): MDHEN, SYDVKM. The CDR3 covers 14 residues. CDR3 coding DNA: TGTGCCAGCAGTCCAGCAGGGGTGAATTCACCCCTCCACTTT. Its translation is CASSPAGVNSPLHF.

This sequence joins TRBV7-2 and TRBJ1-5; unclear D gene. CDR1 SGHTA and CDR2 FQGNSA come from the germline V gene. The CDR3 is 16 amino acids. The V gene lost 2 bases and the J gene lost 1 base, with 12 bases spanning the gap. CDR3 loop: CASSLFAGRSNQPQHF. Written as DNA, the CDR3 is TGTGCCAGCAGCTTATTCGCAGGCCGGAGCAATCAGCCCCAGCATTTT.

This chain links TRBV6-5 with TRBJ2-7; 8 bases agree with TRBD1. V shed 6 bases and J 6 bases; nucleotides not matched to a gene: 10. CDR1 and CDR2 (germline): MNHEY, SVGAGI. The CDR3 length is 14 residues. The CDR3 region is CASRSGQGGREQYF. In DNA form, the CDR3 reads TGTGCCAGCAGAAGCGGACAGGGAGGTCGCGAGCAGTACTTC.

The chain is built from TRBV28 and TRBJ1-3; no reliable D call. The CDR3 is 12 residues long. The germline CDR1 and CDR2 sequences are MDHEN and SYDVKM. V was cut by 5 bases and J by 7 bases, with 9 bases left in between. In nucleotides, the CDR3 is TGTGCCAGCAGTCTCCCCCGGAACACCATATATTTT. Translating gives CASSLPRNTIYF.

J is TRBJ1-2 and V is TRBV27, with D unresolved. The CDR3 loop spans 14 amino acids. The V end lost 4 bases, the J end lost 4 bases, and 13 bases lay between the germline ends. From germline, CDR1 is MNHEY and CDR2 SMNVEV (reference sequence). The DNA of the CDR3 is TGTGCCAGCAGTTCCCGGACCGAATCCTATGGCTACACCTTC. It translates to CASSSRTESYGYTF.

The chain carries TRBV29-1 and TRBJ1-1; no clear D gene. Trimming left V 1 base short and J 10 bases short, with 13 bases between. The CDR3 runs to 12 residues. Germline V CDR1 and CDR2: SQVTM, ANQGSEA. CDR3 loop: CSVEAIGEGAFF. CDR3 nucleotides: TGCAGCGTTGAAGCGATAGGAGAGGGAGCTTTCTTT.

This chain links TRBV5-4 with TRBJ2-7, with D tentatively TRBD1 (6 bases). The CDR3 runs to 13 residues. Germline CDR1 reads SGHNT; CDR2 reads YYREEE (reference sequence). V lost 2 bases and J 6 bases, leaving 12 bases between the germline ends. DNA of the CDR3: TGTGCCAGCAGCTTCCCCGGGACAAGCGAGCAGTACTTC. Translated, it gives CASSFPGTSEQYF. Based on the CDR3 plus reference TRBV5-4 and TRBJ2-7, the full variable domain is ETGVTQSPTHLIKTRGQQVTLRCSSQSGHNTVSWYQQALGQGPQFIFQYYREEENGRGNFPPRFSGLQFPNYSSELNVNALELDDSALYLCASSFPGTSEQYFGPGTRLTVT.

The rearrangement uses TRBV11-1 and TRBJ2-7; no firm D call. CDR1 and CDR2 (germline): SGHAT, FQDESV (reference sequence). The CDR3 consists of 15 residues. V lost 5 bases and J 5 bases, leaving 19 bases between the germline ends. In DNA form, the CDR3 reads TGTGCCAGCAGCCCCCATGGCGCGGTCGGCCACGAGCAGTACTTC. It yields the protein CASSPHGAVGHEQYF.

The chain is built from TRBV9 and TRBJ2-5, with D maybe TRBD1 (5 bases). The CDR3 runs to 14 residues. V lost 3 bases, J lost 5 bases, and 14 bases lay in between. Germline assignment: CDR1 SGDLS and CDR2 YYNGEE. This CDR3 reads CASSAVQGSETQYF. The CDR3 DNA reads as TGTGCCAGCAGCGCGGTGCAGGGATCGGAGACCCAGTACTTC.

This chain uses TRBV5-6 with TRBJ1-1, with D possibly being TRBD1 (6 bases). There are 16 residues in the CDR3. With 0 bases removed from V and 0 bases from J, the gap between germline ends came to 12 bases. Germline CDR1 SGHDT, CDR2 YYEEEE. CDR3 sequence (DNA): TGTGCCAGCAGCTTGGCCGGGGGCAGGGTGAACACTGAAGCTTTCTTT. Its protein product is CASSLAGGRVNTEAFF. Combining the CDR3 with reference TRBV5-6 and TRBJ1-1 gives the whole variable domain DAGVTQSPTHLIKTRGQQVTLRCSPKSGHDTVSWYQQALGQGPQFIFQYYEEEERQRGNFPDRFSGHQFPNYSSELNVNALLLGDSALYLCASSLAGGRVNTEAFFGQGTRLTVV.

This clone is a singleton in its sample. This sequence joins TRBV4-1 and TRBJ2-2; 7 nucleotides align to TRBD2. J lost 6 bases, V lost 1 base, and 5 bases had no gene match. The germline gives CDR1 MGHRA, CDR2 YSYEKL. This CDR3 is 15 amino acids long. The CDR3: CASSQAGLPAGELFF. DNA of the CDR3: TGCGCCAGCAGCCAAGCGGGACTACCCGCCGGGGAGCTGTTTTTT.

The chain has TRBV6-5 and TRBJ2-5; TRBD2 might be the D (5 bases). The V gene's germline CDR1 is MNHEY and CDR2 SVGAGI. This CDR3 has 14 amino acids. The V and J ends lost 0 bases and 5 bases respectively, with 10 bases between them. This chain's CDR3 is CASSYSEGGETQYF. In DNA, the CDR3 is TGTGCCAGCAGTTACTCTGAGGGCGGTGAGACCCAGTACTTC.

V gene TRBV10-1 combines with J gene TRBJ2-1, with D unclear. Germline loops: CDR1 WNHNN, CDR2 SYGVQD (reference sequence). CDR3 size: 12 residues. Trimming took off 2 bases at V and 6 bases at J, with 5 bases between the two ends. The CDR3 sequence: CASSENRNEQFF. CDR3 coding DNA: TGCGCCAGCAGTGAGAACCGCAATGAGCAGTTCTTC.

The rearrangement links TRBV28 to TRBJ2-2; 8 positions match TRBD1. The length of the CDR3 is 15 residues. Trimming removed 6 bases from V and 4 bases from J; junction bases left unmatched: 7. The germline V gene has CDR1 MDHEN and CDR2 SYDVKM. CDR3: CASSDRGRGTGELFF. CDR3 DNA: TGTGCCAGCAGCGACAGGGGAAGGGGCACCGGGGAGCTGTTTTTT.

The gene calls are TRBV28 and TRBJ1-2, with a tentative D call TRBD1 (6 bases). The germline gives CDR1 MDHEN, CDR2 SYDVKM. With 8 bases removed from V and 7 bases from J, the gap between germline ends came to 14 bases. The CDR3 is made up of 12 amino acids. CDR3 residues: CASSQGSAGYTF. CDR3 nucleotides: TGTGCCAGCTCCCAGGGGAGCGCTGGCTACACCTTC.